The clone carrying this T cell receptor beta chain appeared a few times. The data were taken from a study of blood T cell repertoires in COVID-19. Across the study: Acute and convalescent COVID-19 samples came from the United States, Italy and Spain. Sources were T cells, B-cell-depleted T cells, or PBMCs; the material itself was cDNA or gDNA.

V dropped 3 bases and J dropped 1 base, with 9 bases sitting between them. The CDR3 runs to 15 residues. Authors' methods: Nucleated cell counts were estimated from reference gene primer amplification. The data were produced by immunoSEQ multiplex PCR, yet TCRdb's version contains in-frame clones alone and is incomplete. D and trimming come from the DNA, and the V and J calls and clone size come from that table. The table shows 150,000 to 250,000 clones, with just under 85% occurring only once. This TCR was sampled from a human donor with acute or convalescent COVID-19. The donor label of this sample is uncertain. The sequenced sample was peripheral blood. This chain joins TRBV23-1 and TRBJ2-2; possibly TRBD2 for D (5 bases). TRBV23-1 is placed among ORFs of uncertain function. CDR3: CASSHNGGNTGELFF. The CDR3, as DNA: TGCGCCAGCAGTCATAACGGAGGGAACACCGGGGAGCTGTTTTTT.